One sample yielded the 32 T cell receptor beta chains listed below, sequenced in a study of beta chain features in type 1 diabetes. TCRB transcripts that were expressed got sequenced, as all of the isolated RNA had been reverse transcribed. Sequencing was performed with immunoSEQ multiplex PCR; in TCRdb, only in-frame clones are kept and a portion is missing. The table has 310,000 or so clones, more than 9.5% seen once. The source material was naive CD4+ T cells from blood. The origin of the receptors is a woman between 25 and 40 years old in good health.

V gene TRBV6-5 combines with J gene TRBJ2-7, with TRBD1 as a possible D gene (5 bases). V dropped 7 bases and J dropped 3 bases, with 10 bases sitting between them. This CDR3 region has 12 residues. Germline V gene sequence: CDR1 MNHEY, CDR2 SVGAGI. The CDR3: CASNGRDYEQYF. The CDR3 DNA sequence: TGTGCCAGCAACGGCAGGGACTACGAGCAGTACTTC.

The chain combines TRBV28 with TRBJ2-4; 7 bases agree with TRBD2. Trimming removed 8 bases from V and 1 base from J; junction bases left unmatched: 11. The CDR3 spans 16 residues. In germline, CDR1 is MDHEN, CDR2 SYDVKM. For the CDR3, the DNA is TGTGCCAGCTGGGGGGGTCCAATAGGGGCCAAAAACATTCAGTACTTC. It specifies CASWGGPIGAKNIQYF.

The chain uses TRBV5-4 and TRBJ2-1; TRBD1 matches 12 bases. The V gene's germline CDR1 is SGHNT and CDR2 YYREEE (reference sequence). The V and J ends lost 2 bases and 8 bases, in that order; junction bases with no gene match: 11. The CDR3 sequence is 17 residues long. The CDR3 is CASSFGTGGLLQDEQFF. The CDR3 coding sequence is TGTGCCAGCAGCTTTGGGACAGGGGGCCTCCTACAGGATGAGCAGTTCTTC.

This clone appeared a few times. The chain carries TRBV18 and TRBJ1-1; D might be TRBD1 (5 bases). V lost 3 bases and J lost 10, with 21 bases in between. The CDR3 has 15 residues. Per the germline V gene, CDR1 is KGHSH and CDR2 is LQKENI. The CDR3 coding sequence is TGTGCCAGCTCACCGGGGCAGGTACGGCTTTCGGGAGCTTTCTTT. Translating it yields CASSPGQVRLSGAFF. Supplemented by reference TRBV18 and TRBJ1-1, the full variable domain reads NAGVMQNPRHLVRRRGQEARLRCSPMKGHSHVYWYRQLPEEGLKFMVYLQKENIIDESGMPKERFSAEFPKEGPSILRIQQVVRGDSAAYFCASSPGQVRLSGAFFGQGTRLTVV.

The chain joins TRBV5-1 to TRBJ2-5, with TRBD2 matching over 7 bases. CDR1 and CDR2 (germline): SGHRS, YFSETQ. CDR3 length: 13 amino acids. The V gene end was trimmed by 3 bases and the J gene end by 6 bases; junction bases not matched to a gene: 5. Written as DNA, the CDR3 is TGCGCCAGCAGCTGGACTAGTGAGCAGACCCAGTACTTC. Its protein product is CASSWTSEQTQYF.

The rearrangement links TRBV29-1 to TRBJ1-1, with D maybe TRBD1 (5 bases). V was clipped by 1 base and J by 5 bases, with 17 bases between them. The length of the CDR3 is 15 residues. CDR1 is SQVTM and CDR2 is ANQGSEA in the germline V gene. CDR3 region: CSVEGVGGGRTEAFF. The CDR3 nucleotides are TGCAGCGTTGAAGGGGTTGGGGGAGGAAGAACTGAAGCTTTCTTT. Complete variable domain (other parts from reference TRBV29-1 and TRBJ1-1): SAVISQKPSRDICQRGTSLTIQCQVDSQVTMMFWYRQQPGQSLTLIATANQGSEATYESGFVIDKFPISRPNLTFSTLTVSNMSPEDSSIYLCSVEGVGGGRTEAFFGQGTRLTVV.

The table lists this clone with a few counts. The J gene is TRBJ2-3, the V gene TRBV30; the match to TRBD1 covers 9 bases. Germline trimming cut 2 bases from V and 1 base from J; bases unmatched to any gene: 4. There are 15 residues in the CDR3. In germline, CDR1 is GTSNPN, CDR2 SVGIG (reference sequence). CDR3 loop: CAWSKQGARTDTQYF. CDR3 in DNA: TGTGCCTGGAGTAAACAGGGGGCCCGCACAGATACGCAGTATTTT.

The chain couples TRBV29-1 to TRBJ2-7; 9 positions agree with TRBD1. The CDR3 runs to 14 residues. The germline gives CDR1 SQVTM, CDR2 ANQGSEA. The trim removed 4 bases at V and 2 bases at J, leaving 6 bases unmatched. CDR3 bases: TGCAGCGTTGGACAGGGGGACGGGGCCTACGAGCAGTACTTC. Translating gives CSVGQGDGAYEQYF.

This clone appeared a few times. The rearrangement joins TRBV9 to TRBJ2-1; TRBD2 matches at 8 bases. CDR1 SGDLS and CDR2 YYNGEE come from the germline V gene. This CDR3 is built from 15 residues. V shed 0 bases, J shed 4 bases, and the junction held 3 bases outside the gene matches. The CDR3 nucleotides read TGTGCCAGCAGCGTAGCCGGGAGGGAATACAATGAGCAGTTCTTC. Translating gives CASSVAGREYNEQFF.

The genes are TRBV2 and TRBJ2-6, with 8 bases lining up with TRBD1. The CDR3 is made up of 16 amino acids. Germline V CDR1 and CDR2: SNHLY, FYNNEI. The V and J ends lost 6 bases and 2 bases, in that order; junction bases with no gene match: 6. The CDR3 nucleotides are TGTGCCAGCAGCACAGGGGGTTCGGCTGGGGCCAACGTCCTGACTTTC. It is translated as CASSTGGSAGANVLTF. The whole variable domain, remainder taken from reference TRBV2 and TRBJ2-6, is EPEVTQTPSHQVTQMGQEVILRCVPISNHLYFYWYRQILGQKVEFLVSFYNNEISEKSEIFDDQFSVERPDGSNFTLKIRSTKLEDSAMYFCASSTGGSAGANVLTFGAGSRLTVL.

This clone appeared once. The rearrangement uses TRBV6-5 and TRBJ2-7; 9 positions agree with TRBD1. This CDR3 comprises 14 residues. Trimming at V came to 6 bases and at J to 2 bases, leaving 5 bases not matched to a gene. Germline CDR1 MNHEY, CDR2 SVGAGI. The CDR3 region has the DNA TGTGCCAGCAGAGGGACAGGGAGGACCTACGAGCAGTACTTC. Protein sequence: CASRGTGRTYEQYF.

The chain is built from TRBV29-1 and TRBJ1-2; D unresolved. Looked up from germline, CDR1 is SQVTM and CDR2 is ANQGSEA. V shed 3 bases and J shed 7 bases, with 6 bases lying between them. The CDR3 runs to 10 residues. CDR3 sequence: CSVDGVGYTF. The CDR3 DNA is TGCAGCGTTGACGGGGTTGGCTACACCTTC.

This chain connects TRBV19 to TRBJ2-1, with TRBD2 identical over 13 bases. The V gene's germline CDR1 is LNHDA and CDR2 SQIVND (reference sequence). V was pared by 4 bases and J by 4 bases, with 1 base of the junction left unmatched. This CDR3 has 15 residues. The CDR3 is CASSTGLAGYNEQFF. Written as DNA, the CDR3 is TGTGCCAGTAGTACGGGACTAGCGGGATACAATGAGCAGTTCTTC.

This clone has more than one count but fewer than ten. V is TRBV4-3 and J is TRBJ2-6; 8 bases map to TRBD2. CDR1 is LGHNA, CDR2 YSLEER, per germline. The CDR3 contains 17 residues. The junction had 8 bases not matched to a gene; V was cut back by 1 base and J by 6 bases. The CDR3 sequence: CASSQAYLSGAANVLTF. For the CDR3, the DNA is TGCGCCAGCAGCCAAGCATATCTTAGCGGGGCGGCCAACGTCCTGACTTTC.

This clone was observed a few times. V and J are TRBV6-1 and TRBJ2-7; D gene unclear. The ends were cut back, 4 bases at V and 7 bases at J, with 11 bases in the middle. The V gene's germline CDR1 is MNHNS and CDR2 SASEGT. The CDR3 is 12 amino acids. The CDR3 here is CASSVAHGEQYF. The CDR3 DNA reads TGTGCCAGCAGTGTGGCGCACGGGGAGCAGTACTTC.

This clone has a handful of counts. This sequence joins TRBV30 and TRBJ1-1; 9 positions match TRBD1. Trimming cost V 2 bases and J 5 bases; bases outside gene matches: 6. The CDR3 covers 14 residues. In germline, CDR1 is GTSNPN, CDR2 SVGIG (reference sequence). In nucleotides, the CDR3 is TGTGCCTGGAGTACGTGGACAGGGGATACTGAAGCTTTCTTT. It codes for CAWSTWTGDTEAFF.

V and J are TRBV2 and TRBJ2-3, with 7 nucleotides matching TRBD2. Germline V CDR1 and CDR2: SNHLY, FYNNEI. This CDR3 is built from 14 residues. The trim removed 3 bases at V and 0 bases at J, leaving 0 bases unmatched. The CDR3 is CASSEGLSTDTQYF. Written as DNA, the CDR3 is TGTGCCAGCAGTGAGGGACTAAGCACAGATACGCAGTATTTT.

The sample holds a few counts of this clone. This chain connects TRBV5-4 to TRBJ2-7; TRBD1 is a possible D gene (5 bases). Germline CDR1 SGHNT, CDR2 YYREEE (reference sequence). Trimming shortened V by 4 bases and J by 9 bases, and 17 bases separated the two germline ends. This CDR3 is built from 13 residues. DNA for the CDR3: TGTGCCAGCAGCCCTGACAGCGCTGGAAGGCAGTACTTC. This codes for CASSPDSAGRQYF.

The CDR3 nucleotides read TGTGCCAGTAGTATGGGACTAGCGGGATCCTACGAGCAGTACTTC. This sequence encodes CASSMGLAGSYEQYF. J is TRBJ2-7 and V is TRBV19, with TRBD2 matching 13 bases. CDR1 and CDR2 from the germline V gene are LNHDA and SQIVND (reference sequence). The CDR3 runs 15 residues. The ends lost 3 bases at V and 1 base at J; junction bases unmatched: 0.

The gene calls are TRBV5-1 and TRBJ2-1, with 7 nucleotides matching TRBD2. The CDR3 extends over 16 amino acids. Germline lookup yields CDR1 SGHRS and CDR2 YFSETQ. V dropped 0 bases and J dropped 5; count of bases not matched to a gene: 8. The CDR3 DNA reads TGCGCCAGCAGCTTGGGATTCGGGACTATGCACAATGAGCAGTTCTTC. Translation gives CASSLGFGTMHNEQFF. Variable domain in full (rest from reference TRBV5-1 and TRBJ2-1): KAGVTQTPRYLIKTRGQQVTLSCSPISGHRSVSWYQQTPGQGLQFLFEYFSETQRNKGNFPGRFSGRQFSNSRSEMNVSTLELGDSALYLCASSLGFGTMHNEQFFGPGTRLTVL.

To note about this clone: Other nucleotide sequences from this sample produce the same CDR3. The V call is TRBV30, the J call TRBJ2-5; 11 bases are shared with TRBD1. This CDR3 spans 12 amino acids. J gave up 5 bases and V 5 bases, and 1 base lay outside the gene matches. The germline V gene encodes CDR1 GTSNPN and CDR2 SVGIG (reference sequence). CDR3 amino acids: CAWGQGAETQYF. CDR3 coding DNA: TGTGCCTGGGGACAGGGGGCGGAGACCCAGTACTTC.

There are a few counts of this clone. The V gene is TRBV13, the J gene TRBJ2-1; D is possibly TRBD2 (6 bases). This CDR3 contains 13 residues. Per germline, CDR1 PRHDT and CDR2 FYEKMQ (reference sequence). Trimming pared 8 bases from V and 9 bases from J, leaving 17 bases between. This chain's CDR3 is CASSTSGFSEQFF. In nucleotides, the CDR3 is TGTGCCAGCTCGACTAGTGGGTTCTCTGAGCAGTTCTTC.

This chain uses TRBV5-1 with TRBJ2-3; 8 nucleotides align to TRBD1. The V gene's germline CDR1 is SGHRS and CDR2 YFSETQ. CDR3 length equals 16 residues. The V segment lost 0 bases and the J segment 3 bases; nucleotides outside the gene matches: 6. CDR3 bases: TGCGCCAGCAGCTTGGCCCGGGACAGGAGGACAGATACGCAGTATTTT. Amino acids: CASSLARDRRTDTQYF.

The table lists this clone with a few counts. The rearrangement joins TRBV6-5 to TRBJ1-5; tentatively, D is TRBD1 (6 bases). There are 12 residues in the CDR3. CDR1 is MNHEY and CDR2 is SVGAGI in the germline V gene. V was trimmed by 5 bases and J by 7 bases, leaving 9 bases between them. CDR3: CASSPGEQPQHF. For the CDR3, the DNA is TGTGCCAGCAGTCCAGGGGAGCAGCCCCAGCATTTT.

The chain recombines TRBV7-2 with TRBJ2-7; 7 bases map to TRBD2. The V gene end was trimmed by 5 bases and the J gene end by 2 bases; junction bases not matched to a gene: 12. The CDR3 extends over 16 amino acids. The V gene's germline CDR1 is SGHTA and CDR2 FQGNSA. CDR3 nucleotides: TGTGCCAGCAGCGGAGGAGCTAGCGGTAACCCCTACGAGCAGTACTTC. Translated: CASSGGASGNPYEQYF.

This clone was counted a few times. The rearrangement links TRBV5-1 to TRBJ2-3, with a tentative D call TRBD2 (6 bases). V lost 0 bases and J 1 base, leaving 12 bases between the germline ends. CDR1 and CDR2 from the germline V gene are SGHRS and YFSETQ. CDR3 length: 16 amino acids. CDR3 loop: CASSLAAGLGTDTQYF. The CDR3 DNA reads TGCGCCAGCAGCTTGGCTGCGGGACTCGGCACAGATACGCAGTATTTT.

This rearrangement joins TRBV29-1 to TRBJ2-5, with a possible D match to TRBD1 (6 bases). Trimming cost V 7 bases and J 1 base, with 16 bases left between them. Germline V lookup: CDR1 SQVTM, CDR2 ANQGSEA. The CDR3 covers 14 residues. Written as DNA, the CDR3 is TGCAGCGCGCTGGATCAGGGGCCCCAAGAGACCCAGTACTTC. It encodes CSALDQGPQETQYF.

This clone came up a few times. The chain is built from TRBV9 and TRBJ1-4; D call uncertain. Germline V gene lookup returns CDR1 SGDLS and CDR2 YYNGEE. This CDR3 comprises 16 residues. Trimming stripped 3 bases from V and 3 bases from J, with 15 bases between. CDR3 protein: CASSAHVREANEKLFF. As DNA, the CDR3 is TGTGCCAGCAGCGCCCATGTGCGTGAAGCTAATGAAAAACTGTTTTTT.

The rearrangement links TRBV2 to TRBJ1-1; D may be TRBD1 (6 bases). The CDR3 consists of 14 residues. Per the germline V gene, CDR1 is SNHLY and CDR2 is FYNNEI. V shed 3 bases and J shed 1 base, with 9 bases lying between them. DNA of the CDR3: TGTGCCAGCAGTGAGCAGGGGAAGAACACTGAAGCTTTCTTT. Its protein product is CASSEQGKNTEAFF.

The chain combines TRBV7-9 with TRBJ1-2; 9 nucleotides align to TRBD1. V was clipped by 3 bases and J by 0 bases; unmatched bases: 8. CDR1 SEHNR and CDR2 FQNEAQ come from the germline V gene (reference sequence). The CDR3 runs to 17 residues. In DNA form, the CDR3 reads TGTGCCAGCAGCTTGTCGTCTCGGACAGGGGCTAACTATGGCTACACCTTC. It specifies CASSLSSRTGANYGYTF.

The chain employs TRBV4-3 and TRBJ1-5, with D possibly being TRBD1 (6 bases). Per germline, CDR1 LGHNA and CDR2 YSLEER. The CDR3 has 19 residues. Between the trimmed V and J ends, which lost 0 bases and 7 bases, there was a span of 25 bases. The CDR3 region is CASSQDHVGRGRGGQPQHF. CDR3 coding DNA: TGCGCCAGCAGCCAAGATCATGTGGGCAGGGGCAGGGGCGGCCAGCCCCAGCATTTT.

This clone was detected only a few times. The rearrangement uses TRBV5-1 and TRBJ2-2; TRBD2 agrees at 12 bases. The CDR3 is 17 residues long. The germline CDR1 and CDR2 sequences are SGHRS and YFSETQ. Trimming removed 3 bases from V and 3 bases from J; junction bases left unmatched: 6. The CDR3: CASSSTSGSFDTGELFF. DNA of the CDR3: TGCGCCAGCAGCTCGACTAGCGGGAGCTTTGACACCGGGGAGCTGTTTTTT. The variable domain in full, completed from reference TRBV5-1 and TRBJ2-2, reads KAGVTQTPRYLIKTRGQQVTLSCSPISGHRSVSWYQQTPGQGLQFLFEYFSETQRNKGNFPGRFSGRQFSNSRSEMNVSTLELGDSALYLCASSSTSGSFDTGELFFGEGSRLTVL.